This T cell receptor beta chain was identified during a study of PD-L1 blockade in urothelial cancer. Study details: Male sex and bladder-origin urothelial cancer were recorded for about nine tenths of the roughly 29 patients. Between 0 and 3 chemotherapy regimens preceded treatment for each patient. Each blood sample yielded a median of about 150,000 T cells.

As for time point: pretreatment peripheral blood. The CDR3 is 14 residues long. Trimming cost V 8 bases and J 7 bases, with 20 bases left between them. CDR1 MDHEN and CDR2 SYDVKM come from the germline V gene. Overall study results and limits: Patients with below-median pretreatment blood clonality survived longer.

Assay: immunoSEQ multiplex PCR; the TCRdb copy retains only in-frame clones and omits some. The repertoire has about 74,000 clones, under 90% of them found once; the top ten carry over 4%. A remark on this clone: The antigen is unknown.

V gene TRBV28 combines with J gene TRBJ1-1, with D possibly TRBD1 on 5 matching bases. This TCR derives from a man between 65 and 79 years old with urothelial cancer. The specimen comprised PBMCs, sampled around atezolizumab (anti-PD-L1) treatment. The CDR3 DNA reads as TGTGCCAGCGGGGTGGTGGAGGGGCGGGGTGAAGCTTTCTTT. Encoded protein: CASGVVEGRGEAFF.